A single sample gave rise to the 19 T cell receptor beta chains below, sequenced in a study of T cells in narcolepsy. Assay: immunoSEQ multiplex PCR; the TCRdb copy retains only in-frame clones and omits some. The sample yields about 27,000 clones, 79% seen once. Sequencing input: memory (CD45RA-) CD4+ T cells from blood. The receptors here all came from a human donor in good health.

This clone is a singleton in its sample. The chain carries TRBV6-4 and TRBJ1-2, with no clear D. V dropped 3 bases and J dropped 5 bases, with 13 bases sitting between them. The CDR3 contains 14 residues. CDR1 and CDR2 (germline): MRHNA, SNTAGT. CDR3 protein: CASSESASSYGYTF. For the CDR3, the DNA is TGTGCCAGCAGTGAGTCGGCCTCCTCGTATGGCTACACCTTC.

The CDR3 sequence: CASSLASGGTEAFF. CDR3 nucleotides: TGCGCCAGCAGCTTGGCCTCAGGTGGGACTGAAGCTTTCTTT. The rearrangement links TRBV5-1 to TRBJ1-1; no reliable D call. Trimming removed 0 bases at V and 5 bases at J, with 11 bases between. The germline gives CDR1 SGHRS, CDR2 YFSETQ. The length of the CDR3 is 14 residues.

The rearrangement links TRBV7-3 to TRBJ2-3, with D perhaps assigned TRBD1 or TRBD2 (5 bases each). The germline gives CDR1 SGHTA, CDR2 FQGTGA. This CDR3 is 13 amino acids long. V was cut by 3 bases and J by 4 bases, with 8 bases left in between. Here the CDR3 DNA reads TGTGCCAGCAGCTTCAGAGGGGCAGATACGCAGTATTTT. This codes for CASSFRGADTQYF.

The V call is TRBV7-2, the J call TRBJ2-7; the D call may be TRBD1 or TRBD2 (6 bases each). CDR1 is SGHTA, CDR2 FQGNSA, per germline. The germline V and J ends were trimmed by 2 bases and 6 bases, with 17 bases remaining between them. The CDR3 totals 15 residues. The CDR3 DNA is TGTGCCAGCAGCTTATCGGGGGCTTCCAGCTTCGAGCAGTACTTC. It specifies CASSLSGASSFEQYF.

The chain recombines TRBV7-2 with TRBJ1-2; no clear D gene. The CDR3 extends over 14 amino acids. Germline CDR1 is SGHTA and CDR2 is FQGNSA. V lost 1 base and J 4 bases, leaving 10 bases between the germline ends. The CDR3 DNA is TGTGCCAGCAGCTTAGACAGAAACACCTATGGCTACACCTTC. Encoded protein: CASSLDRNTYGYTF.

This clone has more than one count but fewer than ten. The CDR3 DNA reads TGCGCCAGCAGCCCGGGACAGACTAGCAATCAGCCCCAGCATTTT. The encoded protein is CASSPGQTSNQPQHF. This chain joins TRBV4-3 and TRBJ1-5; 7 positions agree with TRBD1. The V segment lost 4 bases and the J segment 0 bases; nucleotides outside the gene matches: 3. The CDR3 sequence is 15 residues long. Germline V gene data show CDR1 as LGHNA and CDR2 as YSLEER.

The chain combines TRBV28 with TRBJ2-1; D is tentatively TRBD1 or TRBD2 (5 bases each). This CDR3 region has 16 residues. V shed 2 bases and J shed 4 bases, with 15 bases lying between them. CDR1 and CDR2 from the germline V gene are MDHEN and SYDVKM. The CDR3 nucleotides read TGTGCCAGCAGTTTAAAAAGGGGACGGCTATACAATGAGCAGTTCTTC. It codes for CASSLKRGRLYNEQFF.

This sequence joins TRBV18 and TRBJ1-1; possible D gene TRBD1, 6 bases. Germline V gene sequence: CDR1 KGHSH, CDR2 LQKENI. This CDR3 region has 14 residues. The ends were cut back, 6 bases at V and 4 bases at J, with 15 bases in the middle. CDR3 loop: CASSQQGGSTEAFF. The CDR3 nucleotides are TGTGCCAGCTCGCAACAGGGTGGGAGCACTGAAGCTTTCTTT.

CDR3 bases: TGTGCCAGCAGTCCTGGGACTAGCGTGTCCTACGAGCAGTACTTC. Its protein product is CASSPGTSVSYEQYF. This chain uses TRBV6-5 with TRBJ2-7; TRBD2 aligns across 10 bases. Losses at the gene ends were 5 bases for V and 1 base for J; bases not matched to a gene: 5. The CDR3 extends over 15 amino acids. The germline gives CDR1 MNHEY, CDR2 SVGAGI.

This clone was counted between two and nine times. The chain recombines TRBV4-1 with TRBJ2-2; D uncertain. Trimming stripped 4 bases from V and 1 base from J, with 13 bases between. Germline CDR1 is MGHRA and CDR2 is YSYEKL. The CDR3 length is 16 residues. In nucleotides, the CDR3 is TGCGCCAGCAGCCCTAAGGTAGCCTGGAACACCGGGGAGCTGTTTTTT. Its translation: CASSPKVAWNTGELFF.

The J gene is TRBJ2-3, the V gene TRBV7-8; D remains unclear. The CDR3 is made up of 16 amino acids. From germline, CDR1 is SGHVS and CDR2 FQNEAQ. V was trimmed by 1 base and J by 1 base, leaving 12 bases between them. CDR3 bases: TGTGCCAGCAGCTTAGTGACCGTCGGGCGCACAGATACGCAGTATTTT. Amino acid sequence: CASSLVTVGRTDTQYF.

The CDR3 region has the DNA TGTGCCAGCACCAGGGCCTCCTACGAGCAGTACTTC. It encodes CASTRASYEQYF. This rearrangement joins TRBV6-5 to TRBJ2-7, with D possibly matching TRBD1 (5 bases). This CDR3 has 12 residues. Looked up from germline, CDR1 is MNHEY and CDR2 is SVGAGI. V lost 7 bases and J 0 bases, leaving 7 bases between the germline ends.

Concerning this clone: This same CDR3 is encoded by further DNA sequences in the sample. This chain links TRBV7-9 with TRBJ2-5; D remains ambiguous. Germline-derived CDR1 and CDR2 are SEHNR and FQNEAQ (reference sequence). Trimming took 1 base from V and 4 from J, leaving 4 bases between them. The CDR3 runs to 12 residues. The DNA for the CDR3 is TGTGCCAGCAGCTTAGTAGGAGAGACCCAGTACTTC. This codes for CASSLVGETQYF.

This sequence joins TRBV7-8 and TRBJ2-5; TRBD2 matches at 7 bases. V lost 5 bases and J lost 1; bases outside the gene matches: 10. Germline CDR1 reads SGHVS; CDR2 reads FQNEAQ. The CDR3 is made up of 16 amino acids. Written as DNA, the CDR3 is TGTGCCAGCAGCCGAGGAAGATCGGGGGGCCAAGAGACCCAGTACTTC. This translates into CASSRGRSGGQETQYF.

The DNA for the CDR3 is TGTGCCAGTAGTATACAAGCTGGGGCAGGTAGCTCCTACGAGCAGTACTTC. It yields the protein CASSIQAGAGSSYEQYF. The rearrangement uses TRBV19 and TRBJ2-7; D might be TRBD1 (5 bases). Between the trimmed V and J ends, which lost 2 bases and 0 bases, there was a span of 17 bases. From germline, CDR1 is LNHDA and CDR2 SQIVND (reference sequence). The CDR3 length is 17 residues.

The V gene is TRBV2, the J gene TRBJ2-1; D not resolved. The length of the CDR3 is 17 residues. Trimming took off 3 bases at V and 0 bases at J, with 15 bases between the two ends. Germline V lookup: CDR1 SNHLY, CDR2 FYNNEI. The CDR3 reads CASSDDFLPYSYNEQFF. The CDR3 coding sequence is TGTGCCAGCAGTGATGACTTCCTCCCGTACTCCTACAATGAGCAGTTCTTC.

The DNA of the CDR3 is TGTGCCAGCAGTCCATCACACGACAGGACCTGGGAGGTCAACTATGGCTACACCTTC. Its translation: CASSPSHDRTWEVNYGYTF. This chain uses TRBV28 with TRBJ1-2; perhaps TRBD1 as D (6 bases). Germline loops: CDR1 MDHEN, CDR2 SYDVKM. With 5 bases removed from V and 2 bases from J, the gap between germline ends came to 27 bases. This CDR3 comprises 19 residues.

The chain employs TRBV6-5 and TRBJ2-5; TRBD1 matches 7 bases. After removal of 10 bases from V and 1 base from J, the junction contained 12 bases not matched to a gene. Germline V CDR1 and CDR2: MNHEY, SVGAGI. The CDR3 is made up of 15 amino acids. CDR3: CATKPWNRGQETQYF. CDR3 bases: TGTGCCACGAAACCCTGGAACAGGGGCCAAGAGACCCAGTACTTC.

This clone was counted only a few times. This chain uses TRBV21-1 with TRBJ2-3; the D call TRBD2 from the table was never checked on the DNA. TRBV21-1 is annotated as a pseudogene. This CDR3 has 14 residues. The CDR3 region has the DNA TGTGCCCGACAGCGGGGAATTAGCACAGATACGCAGTATTTT. Translation: CARQRGISTDTQYF.